What follows are 14 T cell receptor beta chains derived from one specimen sequenced in a study of shared clonotypes between healthy human individuals. Sequencing was performed with immunoSEQ multiplex PCR; in TCRdb, only in-frame clones are kept and a portion is missing. The table lists approximately 2,000,000 clones, approximately 90% of them singletons. Source material: naive CD4+ T cells from PBMCs. Subset reported: CD45RA+ positively selected. These receptors were obtained from a man between 18 and 29 years old in good health. Some clones in this sample may be carry-over from other donors' samples.

This chain joins TRBV19 and TRBJ1-1; D ambiguous. Germline V CDR1 and CDR2: LNHDA, SQIVND (reference sequence). The CDR3 runs to 12 residues. The V end lost 3 bases, the J end lost 0 bases, and 2 bases lay between the germline ends. CDR3 protein: CASSMLNTEAFF. Written as DNA, the CDR3 is TGTGCCAGTAGTATGTTGAACACTGAAGCTTTCTTT.

This sequence joins TRBV19 and TRBJ1-4; a weak D match, TRBD1 (5 bases). The germline V and J ends were trimmed by 6 bases and 7 bases, with 15 bases remaining between them. CDR1 is LNHDA, CDR2 SQIVND, per germline (reference sequence). CDR3 length: 14 residues. The CDR3 DNA is TGTGCCAGTAGATCGGGCCAGGGATTTGAAAAACTGTTTTTT. This codes for CASRSGQGFEKLFF.

The DNA for the CDR3 is TGTGCCAGCAGCTTGGCGTGGGGGAATGAGCAGTTCTTC. As protein: CASSLAWGNEQFF. This chain connects TRBV5-5 to TRBJ2-1; D is perhaps TRBD1 or TRBD2 (5 bases each). Trimming pared 0 bases from V and 7 bases from J, leaving 8 bases between. CDR1 is SGHKS, CDR2 YYEKEE, per germline (reference sequence). The CDR3 covers 13 residues. The full variable domain, rest sourced from reference TRBV5-5 and TRBJ2-1, is DAGVTQSPTHLIKTRGQQVTLRCSPISGHKSVSWYQQVLGQGPQFIFQYYEKEERGRGNFPDRFSARQFPNYSSELNVNALLLGDSALYLCASSLAWGNEQFFGPGTRLTVL.

The chain uses TRBV28 and TRBJ2-7; TRBD2 agrees at 10 bases. Looked up from germline, CDR1 is MDHEN and CDR2 is SYDVKM. The CDR3 is made up of 15 amino acids. Unmatched junction bases numbered 10, after V lost 4 bases and J lost 7 bases. In DNA, the CDR3 is TGTGCCAGCAGTTCGGAAGCTAGCGGGAGAGGGGAGCAGTACTTC. Its protein is CASSSEASGRGEQYF.

This clone was detected once. The identical CDR3 is also encoded by other nucleotide sequences in the sample. The chain employs TRBV28 and TRBJ2-1; TRBD1 agrees at 10 bases. Germline trimming cut 8 bases from V and 5 bases from J; bases unmatched to any gene: 9. The germline V gene encodes CDR1 MDHEN and CDR2 SYDVKM. The CDR3 spans 15 residues. The CDR3 region has the DNA TGTGCCAGCCGAGGGACAGGGGATTGGGACAATGAGCAGTTCTTC. It yields the protein CASRGTGDWDNEQFF.

The chain employs TRBV6-5 and TRBJ2-5, with a tentative D call TRBD2 (7 bases). Trimming pared 2 bases from V and 8 bases from J, leaving 21 bases between. The CDR3 extends over 16 amino acids. Per the germline V gene, CDR1 is MNHEY and CDR2 is SVGAGI. The CDR3, as DNA: TGTGCCAGCAGTTACGACGGGCTAGCGGAGGGGGGAACCCAGTACTTC. It codes for CASSYDGLAEGGTQYF.

This clone was found once. The chain has TRBV28 and TRBJ1-4; 10 bases align to TRBD1. The CDR3 totals 17 residues. CDR1 and CDR2 from the germline V gene are MDHEN and SYDVKM. The junction had 16 bases not matched to a gene; V was cut back by 5 bases and J by 10 bases. The CDR3 DNA sequence: TGTGCCAGCAGTGCCAGCGTGGGCTCCGGGACAGGGGTAAAACTGTTTTTT. It translates to CASSASVGSGTGVKLFF.

The chain is built from TRBV9 and TRBJ2-7; D is tentatively TRBD1 or TRBD2 (5 bases each). Trimming left V 7 bases short and J 0 bases short, with 11 bases between. CDR3 length equals 13 residues. Germline CDR1 reads SGDLS; CDR2 reads YYNGEE. The CDR3 sequence is CASRDESSYEQYF. The CDR3 nucleotides read TGTGCCAGCCGGGACGAAAGCTCCTACGAGCAGTACTTC. Together with reference TRBV9 and TRBJ2-7, the CDR3 gives the full variable domain: DSGVTQTPKHLITATGQRVTLRCSPRSGDLSVYWYQQSLDQGLQFLIQYYNGEERAKGNILERFSAQQFPDLHSELNLSSLELGDSALYFCASRDESSYEQYFGPGTRLTVT.

This clone was counted only a few times. The sample contains more than one DNA sequence encoding this CDR3. The chain employs TRBV5-1 and TRBJ1-5, with D hard to call. The CDR3 contains 14 residues. Trimming pared 0 bases from V and 0 bases from J, leaving 4 bases between. CDR1 is SGHRS and CDR2 is YFSETQ in the germline V gene. DNA for the CDR3: TGCGCCAGCAGCTTGGACTCTAGCAATCAGCCCCAGCATTTT. This codes for CASSLDSSNQPQHF.

V and J are TRBV14 and TRBJ2-7; D may match TRBD1 or TRBD2 (6 bases each). Germline V CDR1 and CDR2: SGHDN, FVKESK. V lost 8 bases to trimming and J lost 0 bases, with 8 bases between them. The CDR3 spans 12 residues. CDR3 region: CASGGLSYEQYF. The CDR3 coding sequence is TGTGCCAGCGGGGGGCTCTCCTACGAGCAGTACTTC.

To note about this clone: The identical CDR3 is also encoded by other nucleotide sequences in the sample. This chain joins TRBV29-1 and TRBJ2-7; TRBD2 agrees at 10 bases. The CDR3 is 13 residues long. The V gene end was trimmed by 6 bases and the J gene end by 4 bases; junction bases not matched to a gene: 6. Germline values: CDR1 SQVTM, CDR2 ANQGSEA. The CDR3 protein is CSVGGLAAYEQYF. For the CDR3, the DNA is TGCAGCGTGGGAGGACTAGCGGCATACGAGCAGTACTTC.

The chain has TRBV7-3 and TRBJ2-1; unclear D gene. Trimming shortened V by 3 bases and J by 0 bases, and 9 bases separated the two germline ends. Looked up from germline, CDR1 is SGHTA and CDR2 is FQGTGA. The CDR3 is made up of 15 amino acids. The CDR3 DNA sequence: TGTGCCAGCAGCTTCGATCTTAGCTCCTACAATGAGCAGTTCTTC. Its translation is CASSFDLSSYNEQFF. Supplemented by reference TRBV7-3 and TRBJ2-1, the full variable domain reads GAGVSQTPSNKVTEKGKYVELRCDPISGHTALYWYRQSLGQGPEFLIYFQGTGAADDSGLPNDRFFAVRPEGSVSTLKIQRTERGDSAVYLCASSFDLSSYNEQFFGPGTRLTVL.

The chain combines TRBV9 with TRBJ2-7; D may be TRBD1 (8 bases). The germline gives CDR1 SGDLS, CDR2 YYNGEE. Trimming removed 4 bases at V and 4 bases at J, with 15 bases between. The CDR3 runs 14 residues. CDR3 in amino acids: CASSLTGGGYEQYF. The DNA of the CDR3 is TGTGCCAGCAGCCTCACAGGGGGGGGATACGAGCAGTACTTC.

The chain links TRBV5-1 to TRBJ1-1; 8 nucleotides match TRBD1. CDR3 length equals 15 residues. Germline V CDR1 and CDR2: SGHRS, YFSETQ. V shed 3 bases, J shed 1 base, and the junction held 5 bases outside the gene matches. Here the CDR3 DNA reads TGCGCCAGCAGCTCCTGGGACAGGCGGAACACTGAAGCTTTCTTT. It codes for CASSSWDRRNTEAFF.